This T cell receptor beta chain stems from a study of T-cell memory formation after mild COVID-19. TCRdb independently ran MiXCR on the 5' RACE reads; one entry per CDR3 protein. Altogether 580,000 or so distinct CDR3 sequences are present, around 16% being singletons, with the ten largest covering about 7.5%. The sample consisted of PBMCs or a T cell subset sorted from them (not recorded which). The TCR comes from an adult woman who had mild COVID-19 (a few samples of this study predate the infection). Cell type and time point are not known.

Here the CDR3 DNA reads TGTGCCAGCATCCCCGGGACTAGCGGTTCGAGGGAGCAGTTCTTC. Translation gives CASIPGTSGSREQFF. The chain carries TRBV6-5 and TRBJ2-1; 11 positions match TRBD2. The CDR3 runs 15 residues. Losses at the gene ends were 7 bases for V and 10 bases for J; bases not matched to a gene: 12. Germline V CDR1 and CDR2: MNHEY, SVGAGI.